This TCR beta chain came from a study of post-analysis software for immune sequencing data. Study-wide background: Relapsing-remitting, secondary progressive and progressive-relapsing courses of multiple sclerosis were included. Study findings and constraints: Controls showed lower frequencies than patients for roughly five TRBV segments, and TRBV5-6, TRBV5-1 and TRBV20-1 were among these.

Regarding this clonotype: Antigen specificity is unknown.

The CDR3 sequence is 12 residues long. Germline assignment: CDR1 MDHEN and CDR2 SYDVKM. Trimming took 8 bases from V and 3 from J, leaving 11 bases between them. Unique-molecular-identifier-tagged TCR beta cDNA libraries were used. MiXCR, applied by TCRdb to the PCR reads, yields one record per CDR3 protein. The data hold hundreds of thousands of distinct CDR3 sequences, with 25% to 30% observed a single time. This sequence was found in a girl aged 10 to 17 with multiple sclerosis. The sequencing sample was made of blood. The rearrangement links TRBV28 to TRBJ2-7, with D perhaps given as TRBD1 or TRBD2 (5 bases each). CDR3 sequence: CASRGPRYEQYF. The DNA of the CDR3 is TGTGCCAGCCGGGGACCCCGCTACGAGCAGTACTTC.